Listed here is a single T cell receptor (beta chain). Its antigen is still unknown. The sample belongs to a study of shared clonotypes between healthy human individuals. Study findings and constraints: Clonotype sharing across several donors was observed for approximately 5% of naive CD4 clonotypes.

Around 30,000 T cell genomes (around 190 ng DNA) went into each sorted-subset replicate. Produced via immunoSEQ multiplex PCR; TCRdb's table is partial and in-frame only. The table records hundreds of thousands of clones, almost 97% of them present only once. The sequencing input was naive CD4+ T cells sorted from blood. As for subset: CD45RA+ positively selected. The sequence was obtained from a woman in her 30s in good health.

CDR3 coding DNA: TGCGCCAGCAGCCAAGATCGTCCGTCGAGGAGGGAGACCCAGTACTTC. It yields the protein CASSQDRPSRRETQYF. V is TRBV4-1 and J is TRBJ2-5; a possible D gene is TRBD2 (5 bases). V gave up 0 bases and J gave up 5 bases, with 16 bases separating them. This CDR3 contains 16 residues. Germline CDR1 is MGHRA and CDR2 is YSYEKL.